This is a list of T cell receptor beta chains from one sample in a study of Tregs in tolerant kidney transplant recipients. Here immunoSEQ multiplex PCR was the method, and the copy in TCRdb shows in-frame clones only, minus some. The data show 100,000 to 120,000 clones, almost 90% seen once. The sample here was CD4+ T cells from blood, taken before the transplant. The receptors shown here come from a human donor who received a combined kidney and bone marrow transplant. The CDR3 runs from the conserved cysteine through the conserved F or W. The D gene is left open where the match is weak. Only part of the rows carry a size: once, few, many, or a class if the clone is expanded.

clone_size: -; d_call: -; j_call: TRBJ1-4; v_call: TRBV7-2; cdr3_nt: TGTGCCAGCAGCCACGACTCAGCCACTAATGAAAAACTGTTTTTT; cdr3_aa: CASSHDSATNEKLFF
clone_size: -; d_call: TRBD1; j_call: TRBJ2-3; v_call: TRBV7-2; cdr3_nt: TGTGCCAGCAGCTTGGGGACAGGGAGAACAGATACGCAGTATTTT; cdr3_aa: CASSLGTGRTDTQYF
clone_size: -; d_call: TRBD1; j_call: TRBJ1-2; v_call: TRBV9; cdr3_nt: TGTGCCAGCAGCCCCCTCTCCGGGACAGTCGCCTCTAACTATGGCTACACCTTC; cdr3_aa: CASSPLSGTVASNYGYTF
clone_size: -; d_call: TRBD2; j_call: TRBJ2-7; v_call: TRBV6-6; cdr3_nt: TGTGCCAGCAGTTCAGGACTAGCGGGGGGCTCCTACGAGCAGTACTTC; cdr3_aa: CASSSGLAGGSYEQYF
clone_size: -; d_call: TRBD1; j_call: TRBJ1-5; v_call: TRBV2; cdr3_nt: TGTGCCAGCAGCCCAGACAGGGGAGTGGGTCAGCCCCAGCATTTT; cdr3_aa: CASSPDRGVGQPQHF
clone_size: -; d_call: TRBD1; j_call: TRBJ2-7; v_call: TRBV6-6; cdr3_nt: TGTGCCAGCAAACCAAGACAGGGGGACTACGAGCAGTACTTC; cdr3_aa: CASKPRQGDYEQYF
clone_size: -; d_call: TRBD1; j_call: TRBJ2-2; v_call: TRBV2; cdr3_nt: TGTGCCAGCAGTGAACTGACAGGGGTATCCGGGGAGCTGTTTTTT; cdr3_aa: CASSELTGVSGELFF
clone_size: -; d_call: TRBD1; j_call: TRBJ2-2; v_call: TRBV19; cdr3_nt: TGTGCCAGTAGTCGGACAGGGGGCATATCCGGGGAGCTGTTTTTT; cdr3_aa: CASSRTGGISGELFF
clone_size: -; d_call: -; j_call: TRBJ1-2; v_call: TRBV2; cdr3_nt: TGTGCCAGCAGTGAGCGGGGGGCGACCTTCATCTACACCTTC; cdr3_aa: CASSERGATFIYTF
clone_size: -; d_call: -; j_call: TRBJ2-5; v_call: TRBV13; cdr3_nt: TGTGCCAGCAGCTTGGTTGTTGGGTTTGCCGGGTCTGGTACCCAGTACTTC; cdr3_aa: CASSLVVGFAGSGTQYF
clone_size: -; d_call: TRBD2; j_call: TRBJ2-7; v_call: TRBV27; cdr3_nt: TGTGCCAGCAGACAGAGCGGGAGCTACGAGCAGTACTTC; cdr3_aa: CASRQSGSYEQYF
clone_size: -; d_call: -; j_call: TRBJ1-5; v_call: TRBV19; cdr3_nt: TGTGCCAGTAGTATGGGGGGGGGCGGTCAGCCCCAGCATTTT; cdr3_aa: CASSMGGGGQPQHF
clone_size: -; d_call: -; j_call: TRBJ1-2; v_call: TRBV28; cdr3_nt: TGTGCCAGCAGTTTCGCAGGGCGTTATTATGGCTACACCTTC; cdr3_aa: CASSFAGRYYGYTF
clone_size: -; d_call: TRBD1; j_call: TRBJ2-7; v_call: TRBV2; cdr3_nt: TGTGCCAGCAGCCAAGGGGGCGGGTTCACCTACGAGCAGTACTTC; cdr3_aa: CASSQGGGFTYEQYF
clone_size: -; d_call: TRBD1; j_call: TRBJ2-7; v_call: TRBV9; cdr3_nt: TGTGCCAGCAGCCCGGTGGGACAGGGGGCTTCTCATGAGCAGTACTTC; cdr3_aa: CASSPVGQGASHEQYF
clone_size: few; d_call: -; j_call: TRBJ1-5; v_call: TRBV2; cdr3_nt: TGTGCCAGCAGCTTACAGCTATATCAGCCCCAGCATTTT; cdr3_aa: CASSLQLYQPQHF
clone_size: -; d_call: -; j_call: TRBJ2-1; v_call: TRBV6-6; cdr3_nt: TGTGCCAGCAGTTACTCGGGTACTACTCATGAGCAGTTCTTC; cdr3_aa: CASSYSGTTHEQFF
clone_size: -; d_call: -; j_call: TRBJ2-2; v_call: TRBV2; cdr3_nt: TGTGCCAGCGGGACTCTCCGACAGGGAGGCACCGGGGAGCTGTTTTTT; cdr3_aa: CASGTLRQGGTGELFF
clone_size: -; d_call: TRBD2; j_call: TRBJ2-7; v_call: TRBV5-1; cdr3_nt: TGCGCCAGCAGCTTGGGCGAGACTAGCGGGGGGGCCGGGAGGAACTTC; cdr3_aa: CASSLGETSGGAGRNF
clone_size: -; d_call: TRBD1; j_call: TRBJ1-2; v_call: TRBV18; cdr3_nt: TGTGCCAGCTCGCCGAACAGGGGGTCTAACTATGGCTACACCTTC; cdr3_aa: CASSPNRGSNYGYTF
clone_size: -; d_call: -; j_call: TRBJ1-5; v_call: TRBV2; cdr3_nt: TGTGCCAGCAGCGACTCATGGAGCAATCAGCCCCAGCATTTT; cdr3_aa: CASSDSWSNQPQHF
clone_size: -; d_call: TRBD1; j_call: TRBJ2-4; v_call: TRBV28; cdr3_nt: TGTGCCAGCAGTACTTGGACAGGGCGGGCCAAAAACATTCAGTACTTC; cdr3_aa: CASSTWTGRAKNIQYF
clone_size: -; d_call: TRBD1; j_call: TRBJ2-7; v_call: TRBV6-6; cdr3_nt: TGTGCCAGCAGTTACTCCGGACAGGGGCCCTACGAGCAGTACTTC; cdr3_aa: CASSYSGQGPYEQYF
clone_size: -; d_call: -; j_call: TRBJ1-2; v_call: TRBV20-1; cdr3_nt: TGCAGTGCCGGGGGGGGTGCTGGCTACACCTTC; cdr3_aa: CSAGGGAGYTF
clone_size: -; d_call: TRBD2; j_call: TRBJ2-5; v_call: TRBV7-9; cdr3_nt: TGTGCCAGCAGCTTAGGCCACCTAGCGGGCCAAGAGACCCAGTACTTC; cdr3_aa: CASSLGHLAGQETQYF
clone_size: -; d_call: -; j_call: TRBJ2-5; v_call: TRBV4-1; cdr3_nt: TGCGCCAGCAGCCAAACCGGGTCCCCAGAGACCCAGTACTTC; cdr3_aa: CASSQTGSPETQYF
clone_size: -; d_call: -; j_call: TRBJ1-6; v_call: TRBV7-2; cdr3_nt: TGTGCCAGCAGCTTATTTACTAGTTCTAATTCACCCCTCCACTTT; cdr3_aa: CASSLFTSSNSPLHF
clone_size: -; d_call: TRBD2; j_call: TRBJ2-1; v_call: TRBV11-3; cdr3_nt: TGTGCCAGCAGCCCCCGACTAGCGGGAGGCGGGAATGAGCAGTTCTTC; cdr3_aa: CASSPRLAGGGNEQFF
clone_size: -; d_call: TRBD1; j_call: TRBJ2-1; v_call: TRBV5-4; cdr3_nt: TGTGCCAGCAGCAGGACAGGGGGCTATGAGCAGTTCTTC; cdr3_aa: CASSRTGGYEQFF
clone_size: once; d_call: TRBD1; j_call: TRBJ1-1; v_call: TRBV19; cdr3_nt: TGTGCCAGTAGTATATTTTTGGGGACAGGGGGAACTGAAGCTTTCTTT; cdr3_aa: CASSIFLGTGGTEAFF
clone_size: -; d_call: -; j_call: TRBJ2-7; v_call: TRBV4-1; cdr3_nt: TGCGCCAGCAGCCAAGATGGGCAGATCTCCTACGAGCAGTACTTC; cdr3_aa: CASSQDGQISYEQYF
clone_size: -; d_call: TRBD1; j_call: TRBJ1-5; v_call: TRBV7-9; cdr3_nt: TGTGCCAGCAGCTTAGGGGACAGCAACAATCAGCCCCAGCATTTT; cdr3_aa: CASSLGDSNNQPQHF
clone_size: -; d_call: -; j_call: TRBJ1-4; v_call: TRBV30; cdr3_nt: TGTGCCTGGGGAGGACAGCCAACTAATGAAAAACTGTTTTTT; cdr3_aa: CAWGGQPTNEKLFF
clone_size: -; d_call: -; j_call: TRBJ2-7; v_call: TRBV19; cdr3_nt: TGTGCCAGTAGTACTACTCGGACAGGAGGGGGCTACGAGCAGTACTTC; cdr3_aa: CASSTTRTGGGYEQYF
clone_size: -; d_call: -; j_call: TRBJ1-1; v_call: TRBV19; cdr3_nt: TGTGCCAGTAGTACCCGGGACACAAGCGCTTTCTTT; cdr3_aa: CASSTRDTSAFF
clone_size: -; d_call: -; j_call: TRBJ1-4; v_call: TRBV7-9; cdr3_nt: TGTGCCAGCTCCCTGGGGGGGGATGGTGAAAAACTGTTTTTT; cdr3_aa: CASSLGGDGEKLFF
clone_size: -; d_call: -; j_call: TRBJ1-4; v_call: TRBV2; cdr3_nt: TGTGCCAGCAGTCCACGGAATGAAAAACTGTTTTTT; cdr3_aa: CASSPRNEKLFF
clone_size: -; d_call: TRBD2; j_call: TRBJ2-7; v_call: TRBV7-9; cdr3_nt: TGTGCCAGCAGCTTATGGGTCGGGAGGGTATCATACGAGCAGTACTTC; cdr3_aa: CASSLWVGRVSYEQYF
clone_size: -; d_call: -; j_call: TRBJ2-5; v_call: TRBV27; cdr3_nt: TGTGCCAGCAGGGGGCTGAATCAAGAGACCCAGTACTTC; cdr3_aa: CASRGLNQETQYF
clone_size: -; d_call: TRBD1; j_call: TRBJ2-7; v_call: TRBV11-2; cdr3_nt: TGTGCCAGCAGCTCTCCGAGGGGCAGGGGGCTAAACGAGCAGTACTTC; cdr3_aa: CASSSPRGRGLNEQYF
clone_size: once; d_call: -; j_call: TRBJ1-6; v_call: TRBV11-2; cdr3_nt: TGTGCCAGCAGCACCAAGGGGGATGATAATTCACCCCTCCACTTT; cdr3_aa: CASSTKGDDNSPLHF
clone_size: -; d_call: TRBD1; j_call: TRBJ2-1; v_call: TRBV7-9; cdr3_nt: TGTGCCAGCAGCTTAACGTCAGGGGGCGAGGAGCAGTTCTTC; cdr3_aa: CASSLTSGGEEQFF
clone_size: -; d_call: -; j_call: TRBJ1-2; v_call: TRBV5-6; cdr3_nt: TGTGCCAGCAGGAACTTCAGGGAAAACTATGGCTACACCTTC; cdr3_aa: CASRNFRENYGYTF
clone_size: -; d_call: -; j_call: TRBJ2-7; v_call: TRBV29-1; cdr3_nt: TGCAGTGTCAGGGTTTTGGGGGCGGTCCACGAGCAGTACTTC; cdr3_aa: CSVRVLGAVHEQYF
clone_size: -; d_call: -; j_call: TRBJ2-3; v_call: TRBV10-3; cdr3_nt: TGTGCCACAACAGGCACAGATACGCAGTATTTT; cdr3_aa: CATTGTDTQYF